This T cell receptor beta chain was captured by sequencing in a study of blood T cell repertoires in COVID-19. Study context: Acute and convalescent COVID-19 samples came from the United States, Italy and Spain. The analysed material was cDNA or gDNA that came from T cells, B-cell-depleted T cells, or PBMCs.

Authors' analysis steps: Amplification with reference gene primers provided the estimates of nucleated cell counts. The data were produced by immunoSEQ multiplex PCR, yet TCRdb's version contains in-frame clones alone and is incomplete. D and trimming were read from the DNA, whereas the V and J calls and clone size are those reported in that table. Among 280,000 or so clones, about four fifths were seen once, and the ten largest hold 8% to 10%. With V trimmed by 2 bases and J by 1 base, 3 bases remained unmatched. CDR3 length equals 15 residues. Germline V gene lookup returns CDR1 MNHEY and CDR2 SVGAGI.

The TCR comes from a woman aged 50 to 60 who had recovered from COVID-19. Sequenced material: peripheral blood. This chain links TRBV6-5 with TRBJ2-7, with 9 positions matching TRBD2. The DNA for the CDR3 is TGTGCCAGCAGTTACGTTCTAGCGGGATCCTACGAGCAGTACTTC. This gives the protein CASSYVLAGSYEQYF.